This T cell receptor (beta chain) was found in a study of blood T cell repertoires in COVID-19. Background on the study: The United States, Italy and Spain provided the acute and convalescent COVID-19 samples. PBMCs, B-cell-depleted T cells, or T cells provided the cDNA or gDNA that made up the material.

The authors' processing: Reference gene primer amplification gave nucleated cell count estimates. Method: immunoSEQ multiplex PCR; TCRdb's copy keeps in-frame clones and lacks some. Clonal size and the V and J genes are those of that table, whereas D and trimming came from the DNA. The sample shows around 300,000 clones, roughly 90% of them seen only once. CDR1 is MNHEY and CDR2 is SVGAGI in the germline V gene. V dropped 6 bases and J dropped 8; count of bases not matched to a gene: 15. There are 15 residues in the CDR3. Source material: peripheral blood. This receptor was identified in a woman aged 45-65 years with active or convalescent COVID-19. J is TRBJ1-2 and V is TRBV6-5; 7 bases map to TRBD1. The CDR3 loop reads CASRRRELTGIGYTF. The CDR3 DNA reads TGTGCCAGCAGACGCAGAGAATTGACAGGGATAGGCTACACCTTC.